Listed here is a single T cell receptor (beta chain). V was clipped by 3 bases and J by 0 bases, with 12 bases between them. Germline-derived CDR1 and CDR2 are MGHRA and YSYEKL. The CDR3 has 17 amino acids. The data originate from a study of beta chain features in type 1 diabetes. Since all of the isolated RNA was reverse transcribed, expressed TCRB transcripts were what got sequenced. Clones were read by immunoSEQ multiplex PCR, and TCRdb kept only the in-frame ones, dropping some. The data contain 300,000 to 350,000 clones, approximately 8% of them singletons. Sequenced sample: central memory CD4+ T cells from blood. The receptor comes from a woman younger than 35 in good health. The chain has TRBV4-1 and TRBJ2-6, with D possibly TRBD1 on 6 matching bases. The CDR3, as DNA: TGCGCCAGCAGCCACCAGGCACAGGGCTCTGGGGCCAACGTCCTGACTTTC. Encoded protein: CASSHQAQGSGANVLTF.